The clone carrying this T cell receptor (beta chain) was observed a handful of times. Its antigen is undetermined. The data are from a study of T-cell reconstitution after alpha-beta-depleted transplantation in children. General observations from the study: It was reported that alpha-beta T cells came from several hundred expanded graft clones (about two months after transplant). T-cell counts and diversity at one year following transplant were attributed mainly to newly produced T cells. Day-60 TCRbeta diversity that was high in some patients was derived from surviving recipient T cells and thymic progenitors.

The TCRbeta library incorporated unique molecular identifiers. TCRdb recomputed calls from the PCR reads with MiXCR, one row per CDR3 protein. Among about 900,000 distinct CDR3 sequences listed, around 30% were seen once. The source material was PBMCs, mostly from graft donor cells, sampled 360 days after TCRalphabeta/CD19-depleted stem cell transplant. This TCR derives from a boy under two years old who had a stem cell transplant for SCID, so the T cells may come from the graft donor.

CDR3 protein: CASSSSQGEQYF. The DNA of the CDR3 is TGCGCCAGCAGCTCTTCCCAGGGCGAGCAGTACTTC. V is TRBV5-1 and J is TRBJ2-7, with D possibly TRBD1 on 5 matching bases. CDR1 SGHRS and CDR2 YFSETQ come from the germline V gene. The CDR3 has 12 amino acids. Trimming left V 3 bases short and J 6 bases short, with 10 bases between.